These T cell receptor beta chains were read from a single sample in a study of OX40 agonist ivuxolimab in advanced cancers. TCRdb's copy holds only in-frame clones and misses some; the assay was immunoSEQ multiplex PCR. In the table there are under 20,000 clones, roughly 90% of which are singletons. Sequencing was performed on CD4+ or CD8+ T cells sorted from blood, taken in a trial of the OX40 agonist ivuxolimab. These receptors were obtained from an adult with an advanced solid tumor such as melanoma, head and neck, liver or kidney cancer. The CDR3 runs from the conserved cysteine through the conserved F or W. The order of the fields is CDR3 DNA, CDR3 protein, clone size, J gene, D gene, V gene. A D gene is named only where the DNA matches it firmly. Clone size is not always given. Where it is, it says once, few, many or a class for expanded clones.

TGCGCCAGCAGCGGCGGGACTAGCACAGATACGCAGTATTTT CASSGGTSTDTQYF - TRBJ2-3 - TRBV5-1
TGTGCCAGCAGCTCCCGAGACCTTACCGGCGGCAATCAGCCCCAGCATTTT CASSSRDLTGGNQPQHF once TRBJ1-5 - TRBV5-5
TGCGCCAGCAGCCAATTCCGGGACAGCTACTCCTACGAGCAGTACTTC CASSQFRDSYSYEQYF few TRBJ2-7 TRBD1 TRBV4-3
TGTGCCAGTAGTAGTACAGGGGAAGGCAAAAACATTCAGTACTTC CASSSTGEGKNIQYF - TRBJ2-4 TRBD1 TRBV19
TGTGCCAGCAGTCCCCTAGGAGACAATGAGCAGTTCTTC CASSPLGDNEQFF once TRBJ2-1 - TRBV27
TGTGCCAGCAGTACTCCTAGCGGGCAAGAGACCCAGTACTTC CASSTPSGQETQYF - TRBJ2-5 TRBD2 TRBV11-3
TGTGCCAGCAGCTTAACATCCGGTAGCAATCAGCCCCAGCATTTT CASSLTSGSNQPQHF - TRBJ1-5 - TRBV11-2
TGTGCCAGCAGCTTGGAAGGGCGGGGCTCCTACAATGAGCAGTTCTTC CASSLEGRGSYNEQFF - TRBJ2-1 - TRBV11-3
TGTGCCAGCAGCAACGACGGAGGCGCCTACAATGAGCAGTTCTTC CASSNDGGAYNEQFF - TRBJ2-1 - TRBV7-6
TGTGCCAGCTCACTCCGACTAGCGGGGGGGCAGGATACGCAGTATTTT CASSLRLAGGQDTQYF once TRBJ2-3 TRBD2 TRBV18
TGTGCCAGCAGGACGAAAACCGAGGGACTAGCGGGAGTCCCGACCCTCCGGGAGACCCAGTACTTC CASRTKTEGLAGVPTLRETQYF - TRBJ2-5 - TRBV21-1
TGTGCCACCAGCCCCCACGTGGGGGACACCGGGGAGCTGTTTTTT CATSPHVGDTGELFF once TRBJ2-2 - TRBV15
TGTGCCAGCAGCATGCTAGCGGGGTCTGTGAATGAGCAGTTCTTC CASSMLAGSVNEQFF once TRBJ2-1 TRBD2 TRBV7-3
TGTGCCAGCAGTTTAAGGGGACAGGGATCTCTTAGCGGGGAGCTGTTTTTT CASSLRGQGSLSGELFF - TRBJ2-2 TRBD1 TRBV27
TGTGCCAGCAGCTTAATTTCGGGCTCCCCTAATGAAAAACTGTTTTTT CASSLISGSPNEKLFF few TRBJ1-4 - TRBV7-9
TGTGCCAGCAGTGAGTCACAGGGGGCCTGGGAGCTGTTTTTT CASSESQGAWELFF - TRBJ2-2 TRBD1 TRBV2
TGTGCCAGCAGTTTATACCCCCGAGTAGCGGGAGTATCAGAGACCCAGTACTTC CASSLYPRVAGVSETQYF - TRBJ2-5 TRBD2 TRBV27
TGTGCCAGTAGTAGGGGGGGGACAGGGAATGCCTATGGCTACACCTTC CASSRGGTGNAYGYTF - TRBJ1-2 TRBD1 TRBV19
TGTGCCTGGAGTGGAAAAGGAAACACCATATATTTT CAWSGKGNTIYF - TRBJ1-3 - TRBV30
TGTGCCAGCAGCCAAGACGACCTCGCAACTAATGAAAAACTGTTTTTT CASSQDDLATNEKLFF - TRBJ1-4 - TRBV7-9
TGTGCCAGCAGCTTGTATGTCTCCAGTGTGATCGCTGAAGCTTTCTTT CASSLYVSSVIAEAFF - TRBJ1-1 - TRBV5-4
TGCGCCAGCAGTGAACAACAGCCCTCCCTGGGCACTGAAGCTTTCTTT CASSEQQPSLGTEAFF - TRBJ1-1 - TRBV10-1
TGTGCCAGCTCACCGATGGCTAGCGGGTCGGTAGAGACCCAGTACTTC CASSPMASGSVETQYF - TRBJ2-5 TRBD2 TRBV18
TGTGCCAGCAGTTACGTGCAGGATTCCCTGTGGGGCTACACCTTC CASSYVQDSLWGYTF - TRBJ1-2 - TRBV6-5
TGTGCCTGGAGTGTACTCGGGACGGAGCAGTTCTTC CAWSVLGTEQFF - TRBJ2-1 - TRBV30